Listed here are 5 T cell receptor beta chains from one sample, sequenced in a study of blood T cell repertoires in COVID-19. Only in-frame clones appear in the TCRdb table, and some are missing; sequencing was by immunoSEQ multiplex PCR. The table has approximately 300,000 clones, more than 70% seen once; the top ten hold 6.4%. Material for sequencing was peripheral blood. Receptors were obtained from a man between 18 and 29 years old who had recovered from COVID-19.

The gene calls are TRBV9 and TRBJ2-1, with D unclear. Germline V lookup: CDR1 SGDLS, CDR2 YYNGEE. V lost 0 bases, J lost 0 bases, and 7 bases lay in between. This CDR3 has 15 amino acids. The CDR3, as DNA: TGTGCCAGCAGCGTAGAGTCGGTCTCCTACAATGAGCAGTTCTTC. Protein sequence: CASSVESVSYNEQFF.

This chain's CDR3 is CASSLGRGSYHEQYF. DNA of the CDR3: TGTGCCAGCAGCTTGGGTCGCGGGAGTTATCACGAGCAGTACTTC. The V and J genes are TRBV5-6 and TRBJ2-7; 7 bases are a match to TRBD2. The CDR3 extends over 15 amino acids. CDR1 and CDR2 (germline): SGHDT, YYEEEE. The V segment lost 0 bases and the J segment 5 bases; nucleotides outside the gene matches: 8. Using reference TRBV5-6 and TRBJ2-7 for the parts outside the CDR3, the full variable domain is DAGVTQSPTHLIKTRGQQVTLRCSPKSGHDTVSWYQQALGQGPQFIFQYYEEEERQRGNFPDRFSGHQFPNYSSELNVNALLLGDSALYLCASSLGRGSYHEQYFGPGTRLTVT.

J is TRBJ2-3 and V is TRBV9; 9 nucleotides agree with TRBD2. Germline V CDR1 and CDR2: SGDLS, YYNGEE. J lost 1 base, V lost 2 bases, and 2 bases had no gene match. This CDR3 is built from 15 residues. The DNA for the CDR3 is TGTGCCAGCAGCGTGAGGACTAGCGGCACAGATACGCAGTATTTT. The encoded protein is CASSVRTSGTDTQYF.

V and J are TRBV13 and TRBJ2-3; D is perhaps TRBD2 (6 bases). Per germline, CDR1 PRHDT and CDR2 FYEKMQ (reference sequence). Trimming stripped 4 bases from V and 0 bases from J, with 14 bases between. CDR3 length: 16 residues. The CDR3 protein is CASSSAGGVSTDTQYF. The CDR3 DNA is TGTGCCAGCAGCTCCGCTGGCGGGGTTAGCACAGATACGCAGTATTTT. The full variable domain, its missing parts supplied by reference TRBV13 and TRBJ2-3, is AAGVIQSPRHLIKEKRETATLKCYPIPRHDTVYWYQQGPGQDPQFLISFYEKMQSDKGSIPDRFSAQQFSDYHSELNMSSLELGDSALYFCASSSAGGVSTDTQYFGPGTRLTVL.

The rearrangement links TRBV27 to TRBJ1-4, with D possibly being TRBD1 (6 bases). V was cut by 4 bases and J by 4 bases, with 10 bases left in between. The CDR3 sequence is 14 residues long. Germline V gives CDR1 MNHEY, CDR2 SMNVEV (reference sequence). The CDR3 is CASSYDRLNEKLFF. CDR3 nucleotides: TGTGCCAGCAGTTATGACAGGCTTAATGAAAAACTGTTTTTT.